The text below deals with one T cell receptor (beta chain). This entry belongs to a study of control samples from healthy donors and cancer patients. Some clones are missing from TCRdb's copy, which holds only in-frame ones; the method was immunoSEQ multiplex PCR. The table has 55,000 to 85,000 clones, about 87% seen once. This clonotype was obtained from a woman aged 50 to 60 with head and neck cancer. Sample: PBMCs.

The CDR3 protein is CASSESRGSNQPQHF. In DNA form, the CDR3 reads TGTGCCAGCAGTGAATCCAGGGGTAGCAATCAGCCCCAGCATTTT. The V gene is TRBV25-1, the J gene TRBJ1-5; D may be TRBD1 (6 bases). The CDR3 loop spans 15 amino acids. Trimming pared 1 base from V and 0 bases from J, leaving 7 bases between. Looked up from germline, CDR1 is MGHDK and CDR2 is SYGVNS.